These T cell receptor beta chains were read from a single sample in a study of blood T cell repertoires in COVID-19. Sequencing was performed with immunoSEQ multiplex PCR; in TCRdb, only in-frame clones are kept and a portion is missing. Counted here are around 70,000 clones, around 90% occurring once; the ten biggest clones make up under 6%. Sequencing was performed on peripheral blood. The receptors come from a human donor in a cohort sampled during active COVID-19. Each CDR3 is given with its conserved first and last residue. A D gene is named only where the DNA matches it firmly. Clone size is given for some rows only: seen once, a few or many times, or a class if the clone is expanded.

CASSLRGGPEAFF	TGTGCCAGCAGCTTAAGGGGAGGGCCTGAAGCTTTCTTT	TRBJ1-1	once	NA	TRBV7-2
CASRGQGAFGADIQYF	TGTGCCAGTCGAGGACAGGGGGCGTTTGGTGCGGACATTCAGTACTTC	TRBJ2-4	NA	TRBD1	TRBV19
CASSLATDTQYF	TGCGCCAGCAGCTTGGCAACAGATACGCAGTATTTT	TRBJ2-3	NA	NA	TRBV5-1
CASSLDRGQPQHF	TGTGCCAGCAGCTTGGACAGGGGGCAGCCCCAGCATTTT	TRBJ1-5	NA	TRBD1	TRBV5-5
CASSSPGQGNSPLHF	TGTGCCAGCAGTTCTCCGGGACAGGGGAATTCACCCCTCCACTTT	TRBJ1-6	NA	TRBD1	TRBV27
CASSLAGTAQTYEQYF	TGCGCCAGCAGCTTGGCCGGGACAGCCCAGACCTACGAGCAGTACTTC	TRBJ2-7	NA	TRBD1	TRBV5-1
CAISSGTESYEQYF	TGTGCCATCAGTTCCGGGACAGAGTCCTACGAGCAGTACTTC	TRBJ2-7	NA	TRBD1	TRBV10-3
CATSREADSGNTIYF	TGTGCCACCAGCAGAGAGGCAGACTCTGGAAACACCATATATTTT	TRBJ1-3	NA	NA	TRBV15
CASSQDGGLAVGETQYF	TGTGCCAGCAGCCAAGATGGGGGACTAGCGGTCGGAGAGACCCAGTACTTC	TRBJ2-5	NA	TRBD2	TRBV4-2
CASSIPNGGNQPQHF	TGTGCCAGCAGTATCCCGAATGGGGGGAATCAGCCCCAGCATTTT	TRBJ1-5	NA	NA	TRBV28
CASSLGGRINKFF	TGTGCCAGCAGCTTGGGGGGCCGTATTAATAAGTTCTTC	TRBJ2-1	NA	NA	TRBV5-4
CASSVFSGRQETQYF	TGTGCCAGTAGTGTGTTTAGCGGCCGTCAAGAGACCCAGTACTTC	TRBJ2-5	NA	NA	TRBV19
CASSDGRTGEHQETQYF	TGCGCCAGCAGTGACGGTAGAACGGGAGAACACCAAGAGACCCAGTACTTC	TRBJ2-5	NA	NA	TRBV10-1
CASSYSRGELFF	TGTGCCAGCAGTTACTCGAGAGGGGAGCTGTTTTTT	TRBJ2-2	NA	NA	TRBV6-5
CASSLGHVLNQPQHF	TGTGCCAGCAGCCTTGGACACGTCCTGAATCAGCCCCAGCATTTT	TRBJ1-5	NA	NA	TRBV5-5
CASSVGASTDTQYF	TGTGCCAGCAGCGTAGGAGCGAGCACAGATACGCAGTATTTT	TRBJ2-3	NA	NA	TRBV9
CASSHYRGGNTDTQYF	TGTGCCAGCAGTCATTATCGCGGGGGCAACACAGATACGCAGTATTTT	TRBJ2-3	NA	NA	TRBV3-1/TRBV3-2
CASGHGLSYEQYF	TGTGCTAGTGGTCACGGACTCTCCTACGAGCAGTACTTC	TRBJ2-7	NA	NA	TRBV12-5
CASSVTGNTEAFF	TGTGCCAGCAGTGTGACAGGGAACACTGAAGCTTTCTTT	TRBJ1-1	NA	NA	TRBV12-3/TRBV12-4
CAISDSGLGTTGELFF	TGTGCCATCAGTGACTCGGGACTGGGAACCACCGGGGAGCTGTTTTTT	TRBJ2-2	NA	NA	TRBV10-3
CASSSTGAMNTEAFF	TGTGCCAGCAGTTCAACAGGGGCGATGAACACTGAAGCTTTCTTT	TRBJ1-1	NA	TRBD1	TRBV27
CASSPLSGGGAMDTQYF	TGTGCCAGCTCACCACTATCCGGCGGGGGGGCCATGGATACGCAGTATTTT	TRBJ2-3	NA	TRBD2	TRBV18
CASSQVFRGYNEQFF	TGTGCCAGCAGCCAAGTTTTCCGGGGCTACAATGAGCAGTTCTTC	TRBJ2-1	NA	NA	TRBV14
CASSHEGGTYEQYF	TGTGCCAGCAGCCATGAGGGAGGGACCTACGAGCAGTACTTC	TRBJ2-7	NA	TRBD2	TRBV3-1/TRBV3-2
CASSEPGRLQETQYF	TGTGCCAGCAGTGAACCCGGCAGACTCCAAGAGACCCAGTACTTC	TRBJ2-5	NA	NA	TRBV6-1
CASSYLRGDTGELFF	TGTGCCAGCAGCTACCTACGCGGGGACACCGGGGAGCTGTTTTTT	TRBJ2-2	few	NA	TRBV7-2
CASSYSTPRGHEQYF	TGTGCCAGCAGTTACTCAACCCCCAGGGGCCACGAGCAGTACTTC	TRBJ2-7	NA	NA	TRBV6-2/TRBV6-3
CASSLRDSYFSYEQYF	TGTGCCAGCAGCCTCCGGGACTCCTACTTCTCCTACGAGCAGTACTTC	TRBJ2-7	NA	NA	TRBV7-2
CASSLGRKGAAFF	TGTGCCAGCAGTTTGGGGAGAAAGGGGGCTGCTTTCTTT	TRBJ1-1	NA	TRBD1	TRBV27
CASSLGPSGDNEQFF	TGCGCCAGCAGCTTAGGGCCTAGCGGGGACAATGAGCAGTTCTTC	TRBJ2-1	NA	TRBD2	TRBV5-1
CASSSLGSAGASVGDTQYF	TGTGCCAGCAGCTCCCTCGGGTCAGCGGGAGCTTCGGTCGGAGATACGCAGTATTTT	TRBJ2-3	NA	TRBD2	TRBV13
CASSPGLAGGRDEQFF	TGTGCCAGCAGCCCGGGACTAGCGGGGGGGCGGGATGAGCAGTTCTTC	TRBJ2-1	NA	TRBD2	TRBV6-4
CASSPPGGSTGELFF	TGTGCCAGCAGCCCCCCCGGGGGGTCGACCGGGGAGCTGTTTTTT	TRBJ2-2	NA	TRBD2	TRBV7-3
CASSLDAGSTDTQYF	TGTGCCAGCAGCTTAGACGCGGGGTCCACAGATACGCAGTATTTT	TRBJ2-3	NA	NA	TRBV7-2
CATSDPGTANTGELFF	TGTGCCACCAGTGATCCGGGGACAGCGAACACCGGGGAGCTGTTTTTT	TRBJ2-2	NA	TRBD1	TRBV24-1
CATSPLGGDNEQFF	TGTGCCACCAGTCCCCTGGGGGGTGACAATGAGCAGTTCTTC	TRBJ2-1	NA	NA	TRBV24-1
CAWSVLVAGELFF	TGTGCCTGGAGTGTACTTGTTGCCGGGGAGCTGTTTTTT	TRBJ2-2	NA	NA	TRBV30
CASSVVPSGRGGTGELFF	TGTGCCAGCAGCGTAGTTCCCAGCGGGAGGGGAGGGACCGGGGAGCTGTTTTTT	TRBJ2-2	NA	TRBD2	TRBV9
CASSRGQINSPLHF	TGTGCCAGCAGCAGGGGACAGATTAATTCACCCCTCCACTTT	TRBJ1-6	NA	TRBD1	TRBV7-2
CASSSYRVSEQYF	TGTGCCAGCAGCTCCTACAGGGTCTCCGAGCAGTACTTC	TRBJ2-7	few	NA	TRBV9
CASSLSGTVGHSGNTIYF	TGCGCCAGCAGCTTGTCGGGGACAGTAGGTCACTCTGGAAACACCATATATTTT	TRBJ1-3	NA	TRBD1	TRBV5-1
CASSLQDGVGAEAFF	TGTGCCAGCAGCTTACAGGACGGGGTAGGTGCTGAAGCTTTCTTT	TRBJ1-1	NA	NA	TRBV11-2
CASSASSGGTDTQYF	TGTGCCAGCAGCGCCTCTAGCGGGGGTACAGATACGCAGTATTTT	TRBJ2-3	NA	TRBD2	TRBV9
CAWTPGHYTYEQYF	TGTGCCTGGACACCAGGACACTATACCTACGAGCAGTACTTC	TRBJ2-7	NA	NA	TRBV30
CASSPVGQGIRTDNEQFF	TGTGCCAGCAGCCCCGTGGGACAGGGGATCCGGACGGACAATGAGCAGTTCTTC	TRBJ2-1	NA	TRBD1	TRBV3-1/TRBV3-2
CATSGESGELFF	TGTGCCACCTCAGGGGAGAGCGGGGAGCTGTTTTTT	TRBJ2-2	NA	NA	TRBV25-1
CASAPTSGNTIYF	TGTGCCAGCGCCCCTACCTCTGGAAACACCATATATTTT	TRBJ1-3	NA	NA	TRBV27
CASSDGQGYNSPLHF	TGCGCCAGCAGCGACGGACAGGGGTATAATTCACCCCTCCACTTT	TRBJ1-6	few	TRBD1	TRBV5-1
CASSLAGVRYEQYF	TGTGCCAGCAGCCTAGCGGGAGTGAGGTACGAGCAGTACTTC	TRBJ2-7	NA	TRBD2	TRBV3-1/TRBV3-2
CASSLEQIGETQYF	TGTGCCAGCAGCTTAGAACAGATAGGAGAGACCCAGTACTTC	TRBJ2-5	NA	NA	TRBV11-2
CASRHSGAHEQYF	TGTGCCAGCAGACATAGCGGGGCCCACGAGCAGTACTTC	TRBJ2-7	NA	TRBD2	TRBV14
CASTMGLHYEQYF	TGTGCCAGCACAATGGGACTCCACTACGAGCAGTACTTC	TRBJ2-7	NA	NA	TRBV28
CASSEPLRLNTEAFF	TGCGCCAGCAGTGAGCCCCTGAGACTAAACACTGAAGCTTTCTTT	TRBJ1-1	NA	NA	TRBV10-2
CASSRNTYGYTF	TGTGCCAGCAGCCGTAACACGTATGGCTACACCTTC	TRBJ1-2	NA	NA	TRBV3-1/TRBV3-2
CASSQDSRTGAEKLFF	TGTGCCAGCAGCCAAGACTCAAGGACAGGGGCTGAAAAACTGTTTTTT	TRBJ1-4	few	TRBD1	TRBV4-2
CASTPTGMNEQFF	TGTGCCAGCACCCCGACAGGGATGAATGAGCAGTTCTTC	TRBJ2-1	NA	TRBD1	TRBV12-3/TRBV12-4
CASIEFASTPDTQYF	TGTGCCAGCATCGAGTTCGCTTCCACCCCAGATACGCAGTATTTT	TRBJ2-3	few	NA	TRBV5-6